The T cell receptor (beta chain) described here comes from a study of T cells in Graves' hyperthyroidism and ophthalmopathy. The diagnostic basis comprised clinical symptoms, serum thyroxine and TRAb, thyroid ultrasound and orbital computed tomography. Researchers amplified the TCR beta CDR3 regions from RNA transcripts. The primer set for the first-round RT-PCR of the TCR CDR3 was HTBI. TCRdb fed the multiplex PCR reads into MiXCR, producing one record per CDR3 protein. The sample comprises approximately 590,000 distinct CDR3 sequences, just over 45% of which are singletons, and approximately 8.2% rests with the top ten. Study-wide points: The authors' 13 V-J model separated ophthalmopathy from stable hyperthyroidism. Blood also carried most thyroid clonotypes expanded above 0.001. Ophthalmopathy got predicted by the model a median around six months before its onset.

The CDR3 has 14 amino acids. CDR1 is SNHLY and CDR2 is FYNNEI in the germline V gene. Deletions cut 11 bases from V and 5 bases from J, with 21 bases between. Comment on this clonotype: The antigen remains unidentified.

This clonotype was obtained from a woman aged 18-29 years with Graves' hyperthyroidism. Input material: peripheral blood or thyroid tissue (not recorded which). J is TRBJ1-1 and V is TRBV2; no clear D gene. The CDR3: CACRKNPRMTEAFF. The CDR3 nucleotides read TGTGCCTGCCGGAAGAACCCTCGAATGACTGAAGCTTTCTTT.